The present TCR beta chain was sequenced within a study of cytomegalovirus exposure and HLA in healthy donors. Points from the study as a whole: The HLA-A and HLA-B alleles of most subjects were reportedly predicted accurately from TCR beta sequences. Certain indistinguishable V segments, among them TRBV6-2 and TRBV6-3, were excluded.

13 Jbeta primers and 60 Vbeta primers were used for the PCR. This table comes from immunoSEQ multiplex PCR, and its TCRdb copy is limited to in-frame clones, with some not included. The sample consists of nearly 200,000 clones, around 75% of them appearing once. This CDR3 has 14 amino acids. With 4 bases clipped from V and 4 bases from J, the junction kept 6 bases outside the gene matches. Germline assignment: CDR1 SGHNT and CDR2 YYREEE (reference sequence). With respect to this clone: Its specificity is not known. Other DNA sequences in this specimen translate into the identical CDR3.

V is TRBV5-4 and J is TRBJ2-5, with 8 nucleotides matching TRBD1. The material sequenced was PBMCs. This sequence originates from a male donor in good health and CMV-seropositive. DNA for the CDR3: TGTGCCAGCAGCGCAACAGGGGGGAGAGAGACCCAGTACTTC. Protein: CASSATGGRETQYF. The full variable domain, completed using reference TRBV5-4 and TRBJ2-5, is ETGVTQSPTHLIKTRGQQVTLRCSSQSGHNTVSWYQQALGQGPQFIFQYYREEENGRGNFPPRFSGLQFPNYSSELNVNALELDDSALYLCASSATGGRETQYFGPGTRLLVL.